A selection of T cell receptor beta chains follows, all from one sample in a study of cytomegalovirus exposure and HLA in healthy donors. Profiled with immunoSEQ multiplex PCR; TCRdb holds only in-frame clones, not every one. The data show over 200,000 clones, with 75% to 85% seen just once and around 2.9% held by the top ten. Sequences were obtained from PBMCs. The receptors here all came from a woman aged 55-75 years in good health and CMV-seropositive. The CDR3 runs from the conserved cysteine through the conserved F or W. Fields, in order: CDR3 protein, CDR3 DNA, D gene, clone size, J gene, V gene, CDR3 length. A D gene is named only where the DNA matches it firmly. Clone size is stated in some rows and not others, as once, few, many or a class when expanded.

CASSPLAGGPDEQFF,TGTGCCAGCAGCCCCCTAGCGGGAGGGCCGGATGAGCAGTTCTTC,TRBD2,.,TRBJ2-1,TRBV7-6,15
CASSPSGQNTGELFF,TGTGCCAGCAGCCCGAGCGGGCAAAACACCGGGGAGCTGTTTTTT,.,few,TRBJ2-2,TRBV9,15
CASSLDIRPAGKLFF,TGTGCCAGCAGCTTAGATATTCGTCCGGCGGGGAAACTGTTTTTT,.,.,TRBJ1-4,TRBV7-2,15
CASSMDRTNEKLFF,TGTGCCAGCAGCATGGACAGGACTAATGAAAAACTGTTTTTT,TRBD1,.,TRBJ1-4,TRBV5-4,14
CASSYSSPNYGYTF,TGTGCCAGCAGTTACTCGAGTCCTAACTATGGCTACACCTTC,.,.,TRBJ1-2,TRBV6-5,14
CASSRGEQGYGYTF,TGCGCCAGCAGCCGGGGGGAACAGGGCTATGGCTACACCTTC,.,.,TRBJ1-2,TRBV5-1,14
CASSVSPLRTSGSWETQYF,TGTGCCAGTAGTGTCTCCCCCCTCAGAACTAGCGGGAGTTGGGAGACCCAGTACTTC,TRBD2,.,TRBJ2-5,TRBV19,19
CASSSSSGSFYRNEQYF,TGTGCCAGCAGCTCTTCTAGCGGGAGTTTCTACAGGAACGAGCAGTACTTC,TRBD2,.,TRBJ2-7,TRBV7-9,17
CASSLAGRMEETQYF,TGCGCCAGCAGCTTGGCGGGGAGGATGGAAGAGACCCAGTACTTC,.,few,TRBJ2-5,TRBV5-1,15
CASSQSGTGGEAFF,TGTGCCAGCTCACAATCCGGGACAGGGGGCGAAGCTTTCTTT,TRBD1,.,TRBJ1-1,TRBV18,14
CASSVLQGSGNTIYF,TGTGCCAGCAGCGTATTGCAGGGATCTGGAAACACCATATATTTT,.,.,TRBJ1-3,TRBV9,15
CASSGRDRGTGNTIYF,TGTGCCAGCAGCGGCAGGGACAGGGGGACTGGAAACACCATATATTTT,TRBD1,once,TRBJ1-3,TRBV5-6,16
CASSQDPGYSPLHF,TGCGCCAGCAGCCAAGATCCGGGATATTCACCCCTCCACTTT,.,few,TRBJ1-6,TRBV4-3,14
CASSEARGHSLNEQFF,TGTGCCAGCAGTGAAGCCAGGGGACATTCCCTCAATGAGCAGTTCTTC,.,.,TRBJ2-1,TRBV6-1,16
CASSDFTGGYTDTQYF,TGTGCCAGCAGTGACTTCACAGGGGGTTACACAGATACGCAGTATTTT,TRBD1,.,TRBJ2-3,TRBV6-1,16